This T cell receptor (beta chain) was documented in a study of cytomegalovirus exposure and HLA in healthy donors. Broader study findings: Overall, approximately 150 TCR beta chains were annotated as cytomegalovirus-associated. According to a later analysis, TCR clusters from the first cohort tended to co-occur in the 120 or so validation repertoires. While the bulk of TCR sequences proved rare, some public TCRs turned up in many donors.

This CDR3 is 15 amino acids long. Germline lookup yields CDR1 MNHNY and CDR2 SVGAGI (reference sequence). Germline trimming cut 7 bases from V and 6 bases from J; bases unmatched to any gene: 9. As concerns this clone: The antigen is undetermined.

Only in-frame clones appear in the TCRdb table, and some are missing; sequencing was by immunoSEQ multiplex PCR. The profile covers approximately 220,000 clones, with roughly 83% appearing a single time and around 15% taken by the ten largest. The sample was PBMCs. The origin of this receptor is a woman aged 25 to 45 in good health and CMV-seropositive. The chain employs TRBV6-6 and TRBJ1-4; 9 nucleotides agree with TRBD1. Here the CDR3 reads CASIKPGQGDEKLFF. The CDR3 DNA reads TGTGCCAGCATCAAACCGGGACAGGGCGATGAAAAACTGTTTTTT.